This T cell receptor beta chain was captured in a study of blood T cell repertoires in COVID-19. Study details: Material from acute and convalescent COVID-19 was sourced from the United States, Italy and Spain. Nucleic acid was either cDNA or gDNA, and it came from T cells, B-cell-depleted T cells, or PBMCs.

The J segment lost 5 bases and the V segment lost 7 bases, leaving 7 bases of the junction unmatched. The CDR3 extends over 14 amino acids. Germline assignment: CDR1 LNHDA and CDR2 SQIVND (reference sequence). In the authors' workflow: The authors estimated nucleated cell counts from reference gene primer amplification. The assay was immunoSEQ multiplex PCR, and TCRdb's table has in-frame clones only and misses some. That table is the source of V, J and clone size, and D and trimming were worked out from the DNA. The sample lists 160,000 or so clones, roughly 81% seen once, with approximately 1% in the top ten.

This clonotype was obtained from a man aged 35-49 years with acute or convalescent COVID-19. Sequenced: peripheral blood. The chain recombines TRBV19 with TRBJ1-5, with 8 bases matching TRBD1. CDR3 sequence: CASTPGTGYQPQHF. As DNA, the CDR3 is TGTGCCAGTACCCCCGGGACAGGATATCAGCCCCAGCATTTT.